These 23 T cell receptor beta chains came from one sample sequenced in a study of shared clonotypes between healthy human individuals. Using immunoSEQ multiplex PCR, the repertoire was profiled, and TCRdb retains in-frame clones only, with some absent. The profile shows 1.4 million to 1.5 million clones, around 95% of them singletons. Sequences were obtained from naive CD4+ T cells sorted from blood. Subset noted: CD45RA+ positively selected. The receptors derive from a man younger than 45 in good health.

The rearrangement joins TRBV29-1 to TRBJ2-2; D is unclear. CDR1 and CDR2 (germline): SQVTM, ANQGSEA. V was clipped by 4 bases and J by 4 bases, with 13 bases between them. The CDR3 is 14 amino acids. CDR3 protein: CSVAVGRGTGELFF. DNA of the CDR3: TGCAGCGTTGCGGTCGGCCGCGGCACCGGGGAGCTGTTTTTT.

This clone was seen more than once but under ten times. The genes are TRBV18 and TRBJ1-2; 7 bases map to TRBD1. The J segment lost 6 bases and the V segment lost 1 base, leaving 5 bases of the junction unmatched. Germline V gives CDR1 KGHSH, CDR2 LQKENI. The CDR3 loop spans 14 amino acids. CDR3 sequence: CASSPQGTADGYTF. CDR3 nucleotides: TGTGCCAGCTCACCACAAGGGACAGCCGATGGCTACACCTTC.

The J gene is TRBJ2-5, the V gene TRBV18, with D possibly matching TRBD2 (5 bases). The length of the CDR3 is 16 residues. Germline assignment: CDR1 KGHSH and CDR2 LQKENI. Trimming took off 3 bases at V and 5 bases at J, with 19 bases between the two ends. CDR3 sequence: CASSPGERAVLETQYF. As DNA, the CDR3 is TGTGCCAGCTCACCTGGGGAGAGGGCAGTTTTGGAGACCCAGTACTTC.

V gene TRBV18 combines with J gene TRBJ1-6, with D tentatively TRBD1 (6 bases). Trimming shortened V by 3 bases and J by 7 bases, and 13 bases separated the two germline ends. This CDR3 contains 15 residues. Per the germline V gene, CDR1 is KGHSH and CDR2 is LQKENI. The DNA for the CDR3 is TGTGCCAGCTCACCCTTGGACAGTTCCAATTCACCCCTCCACTTT. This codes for CASSPLDSSNSPLHF.

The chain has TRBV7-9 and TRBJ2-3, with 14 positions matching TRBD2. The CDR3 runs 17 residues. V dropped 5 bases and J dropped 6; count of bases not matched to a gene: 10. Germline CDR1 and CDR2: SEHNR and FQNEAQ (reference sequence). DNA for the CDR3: TGTGCCAGCAGCCCCAGACTAGCGGGAGGGTATTCGGATACGCAGTATTTT. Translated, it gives CASSPRLAGGYSDTQYF.

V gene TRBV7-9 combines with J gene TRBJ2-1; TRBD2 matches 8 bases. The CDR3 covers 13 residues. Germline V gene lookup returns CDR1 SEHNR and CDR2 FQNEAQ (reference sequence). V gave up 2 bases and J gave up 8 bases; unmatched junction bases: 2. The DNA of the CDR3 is TGTGCCAGCAGCTTACAGCGGGAGTATGAGCAGTTCTTC. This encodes CASSLQREYEQFF.

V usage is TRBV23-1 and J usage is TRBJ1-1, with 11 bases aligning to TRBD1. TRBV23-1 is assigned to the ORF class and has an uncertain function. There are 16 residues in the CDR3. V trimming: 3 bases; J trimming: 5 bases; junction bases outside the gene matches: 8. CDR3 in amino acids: CASSQVRTGGMTEAFF. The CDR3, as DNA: TGCGCCAGCAGTCAGGTGAGGACAGGGGGCATGACTGAAGCTTTCTTT.

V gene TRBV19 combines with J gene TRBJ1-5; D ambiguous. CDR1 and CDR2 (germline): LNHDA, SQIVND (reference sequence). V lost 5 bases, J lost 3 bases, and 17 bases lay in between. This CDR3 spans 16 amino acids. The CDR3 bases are TGTGCCAGTAGTCCCGAGAAGGGTGTCTACAATCAGCCCCAGCATTTT. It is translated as CASSPEKGVYNQPQHF.

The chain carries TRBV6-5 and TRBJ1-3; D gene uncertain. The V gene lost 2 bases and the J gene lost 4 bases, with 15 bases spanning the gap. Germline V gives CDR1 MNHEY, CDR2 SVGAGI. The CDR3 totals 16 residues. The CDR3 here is CASSYSVETGGNTIYF. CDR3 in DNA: TGTGCCAGCAGTTACAGCGTCGAAACGGGAGGAAACACCATATATTTT.

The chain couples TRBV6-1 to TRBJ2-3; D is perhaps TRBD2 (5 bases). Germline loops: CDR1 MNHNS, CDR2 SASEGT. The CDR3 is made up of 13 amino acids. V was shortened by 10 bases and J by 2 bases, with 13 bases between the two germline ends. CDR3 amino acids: CATSGIFTDTQYF. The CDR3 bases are TGTGCCACCTCCGGGATTTTCACAGATACGCAGTATTTT.

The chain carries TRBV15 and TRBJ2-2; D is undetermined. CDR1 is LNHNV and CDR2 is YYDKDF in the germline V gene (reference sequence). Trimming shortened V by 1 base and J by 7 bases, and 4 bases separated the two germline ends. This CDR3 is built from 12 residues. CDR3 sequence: CATSRVRGELFF. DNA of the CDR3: TGTGCCACCAGCAGAGTACGCGGGGAGCTGTTTTTT.

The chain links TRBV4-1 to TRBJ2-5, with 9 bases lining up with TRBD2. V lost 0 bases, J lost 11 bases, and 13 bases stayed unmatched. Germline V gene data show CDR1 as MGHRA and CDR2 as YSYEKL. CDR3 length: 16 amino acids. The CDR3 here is CASSQEIFSGREVQYF. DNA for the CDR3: TGCGCCAGCAGCCAAGAAATATTTAGCGGGAGAGAGGTGCAGTACTTC.

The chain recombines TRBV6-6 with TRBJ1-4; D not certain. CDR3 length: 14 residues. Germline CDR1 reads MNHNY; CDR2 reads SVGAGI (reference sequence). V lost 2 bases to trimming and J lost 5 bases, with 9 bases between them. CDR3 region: CASSYGRRNEKLFF. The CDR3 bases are TGTGCCAGCAGTTACGGGCGGCGGAATGAAAAACTGTTTTTT.

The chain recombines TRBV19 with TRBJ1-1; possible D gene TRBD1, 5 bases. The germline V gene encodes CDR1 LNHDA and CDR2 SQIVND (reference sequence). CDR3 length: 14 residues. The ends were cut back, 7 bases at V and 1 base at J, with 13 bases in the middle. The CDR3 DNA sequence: TGTGCCAGTACCCTGGGGGTGAGGAACACTGAAGCTTTCTTT. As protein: CASTLGVRNTEAFF.

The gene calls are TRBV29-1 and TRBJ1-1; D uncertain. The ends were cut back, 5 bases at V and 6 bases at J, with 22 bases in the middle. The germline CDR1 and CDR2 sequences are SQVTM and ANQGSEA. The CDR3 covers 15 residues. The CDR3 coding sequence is TGCAGCGTTCACCCGCGTTTCGCAGGTGAGTCTGAAGCTTTCTTT. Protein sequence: CSVHPRFAGESEAFF.

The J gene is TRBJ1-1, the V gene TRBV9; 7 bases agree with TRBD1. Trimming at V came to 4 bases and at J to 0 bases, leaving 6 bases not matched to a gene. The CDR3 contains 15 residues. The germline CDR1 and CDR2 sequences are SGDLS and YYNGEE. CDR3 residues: CASSFTGTVNTEAFF. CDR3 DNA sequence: TGTGCCAGCAGCTTCACCGGGACAGTGAACACTGAAGCTTTCTTT. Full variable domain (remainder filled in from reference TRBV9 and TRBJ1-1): DSGVTQTPKHLITATGQRVTLRCSPRSGDLSVYWYQQSLDQGLQFLIQYYNGEERAKGNILERFSAQQFPDLHSELNLSSLELGDSALYFCASSFTGTVNTEAFFGQGTRLTVV.

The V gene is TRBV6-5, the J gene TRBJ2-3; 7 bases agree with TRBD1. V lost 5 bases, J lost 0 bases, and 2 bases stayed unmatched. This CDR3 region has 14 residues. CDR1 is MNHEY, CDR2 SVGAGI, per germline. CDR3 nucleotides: TGTGCCAGCAGTCAGACAGGGAGCACAGATACGCAGTATTTT. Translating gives CASSQTGSTDTQYF.

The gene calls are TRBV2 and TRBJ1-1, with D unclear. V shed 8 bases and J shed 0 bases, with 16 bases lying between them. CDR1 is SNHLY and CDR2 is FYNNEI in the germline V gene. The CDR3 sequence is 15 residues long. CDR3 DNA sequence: TGTGCCAGCTCCAGGACGGGCGTTATGAACACTGAAGCTTTCTTT. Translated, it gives CASSRTGVMNTEAFF.

CDR3 amino acids: CASSTRTEANYGYTF. The CDR3 region has the DNA TGTGCCAGCAGCACCCGGACAGAAGCTAACTATGGCTACACCTTC. The gene calls are TRBV9 and TRBJ1-2, with D possibly matching TRBD1 (6 bases). V shed 4 bases and J shed 0 bases, with 13 bases lying between them. Germline assignment: CDR1 SGDLS and CDR2 YYNGEE. CDR3 size: 15 residues.

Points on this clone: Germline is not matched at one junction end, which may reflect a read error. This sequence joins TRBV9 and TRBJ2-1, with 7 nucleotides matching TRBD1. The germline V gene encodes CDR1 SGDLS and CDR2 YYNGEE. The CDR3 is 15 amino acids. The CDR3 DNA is TGTGCCAGCAGCGTTACCGGGACAGCACACAATGGGCAGTTCTTC. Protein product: CASSVTGTAHNGQFF.

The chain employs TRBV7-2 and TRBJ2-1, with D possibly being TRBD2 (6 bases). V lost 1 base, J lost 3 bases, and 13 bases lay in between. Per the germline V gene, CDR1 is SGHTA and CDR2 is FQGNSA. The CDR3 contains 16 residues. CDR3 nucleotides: TGTGCCAGCAGCTTAGGAGGAGGGAGTCACTACAATGAGCAGTTCTTC. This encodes CASSLGGGSHYNEQFF.

The CDR3 coding sequence is TGTGCCAGCCTATGGACAGTTCAAGAGACCCAGTACTTC. Translated: CASLWTVQETQYF. The chain has TRBV2 and TRBJ2-5, with a tentative D call TRBD1 (6 bases). The V end lost 8 bases, the J end lost 2 bases, and 12 bases lay between the germline ends. This CDR3 comprises 13 residues. Per germline, CDR1 SNHLY and CDR2 FYNNEI. Filled out from reference TRBV2 and TRBJ2-5, the complete variable domain reads EPEVTQTPSHQVTQMGQEVILRCVPISNHLYFYWYRQILGQKVEFLVSFYNNEISEKSEIFDDQFSVERPDGSNFTLKIRSTKLEDSAMYFCASLWTVQETQYFGPGTRLLVL.

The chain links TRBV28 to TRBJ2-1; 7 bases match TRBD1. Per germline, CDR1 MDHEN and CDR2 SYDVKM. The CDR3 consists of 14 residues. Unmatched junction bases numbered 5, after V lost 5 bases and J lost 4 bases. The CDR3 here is CASSEPQGYNEQFF. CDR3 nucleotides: TGTGCCAGCAGTGAACCACAGGGGTACAATGAGCAGTTCTTC.